The 9 T cell receptor beta chains below all came from one sample that was sequenced in a study of T cells in Graves' hyperthyroidism and ophthalmopathy. Amplification of TCR beta CDR3 regions was performed using RNA transcripts as template. When the TCR CDR3 underwent first-round RT-PCR, the HTBI primer set was used. TCRdb called the multiplex PCR reads again in MiXCR, with one record for every CDR3 protein. Among over 200,000 distinct CDR3 sequences listed, under 20% were seen once. Specimen: blood. Every receptor here comes from a man aged 45-65 years with Graves' hyperthyroidism.

On this clonotype: This clone may be a read error of a much larger clone one base away. The rearrangement uses TRBV6-4 and TRBJ2-7; 10 nucleotides match TRBD1. This CDR3 has 15 amino acids. Germline V gene sequence: CDR1 MRHNA, CDR2 SNTAGT. Trimming cost V 6 bases and J 4 bases; bases outside gene matches: 9. CDR3 bases: TGTGCCAGCAGATTCGCCGGGACAGGGGTTTACGAGCAGTACTTC. Amino acid sequence: CASRFAGTGVYEQYF.

This clonotype was seen a few times. V and J are TRBV12-3 or TRBV12-4 and TRBJ2-3, with no clear D. V was trimmed by 1 base and J by 3 bases, leaving 8 bases between them. This CDR3 has 14 residues. The DNA of the CDR3 is TGTGCCAGCAGTTTAGTACGAAGGACAGATACGCAGTATTTT. It is translated as CASSLVRRTDTQYF.

Ten or more counts support this clonotype. This chain uses TRBV20-1 with TRBJ2-7, with a tentative D call TRBD2 (7 bases). The CDR3 sequence is 14 residues long. Trimming removed 6 bases from V and 0 bases from J, with 15 bases in between. Germline V lookup: CDR1 DFQATT, CDR2 SNEGSKA (reference sequence). CDR3 amino acids: CSAGGRLSSYEQYF. As DNA, the CDR3 is TGCAGTGCGGGGGGGCGGTTAAGCTCCTACGAGCAGTACTTC.

The CDR3 protein is CASSPSGRGRSDEQYF. In DNA, the CDR3 is TGTGCCAGCAGTCCCTCCGGGAGGGGACGTTCCGACGAGCAGTACTTC. The gene calls are TRBV28 and TRBJ2-7; 8 nucleotides agree with TRBD2. CDR3 length: 16 residues. Germline V lookup: CDR1 MDHEN, CDR2 SYDVKM. J lost 5 bases, V lost 5 bases, and 14 bases had no gene match.

The V call is TRBV10-3, the J call TRBJ1-2; a possible D gene is TRBD1 (5 bases). V shed 6 bases and J shed 3 bases, with 11 bases lying between them. CDR3 length: 13 residues. The germline CDR1 and CDR2 sequences are ENHRY and SYGVKD. The CDR3 DNA reads as TGTGCCATCAGGCCGGGGGAGGACTATGGCTACACCTTC. Translation: CAIRPGEDYGYTF.

This clonotype has only a few counts. The V and J genes are TRBV5-1 and TRBJ2-7; D is ambiguous. The germline V gene encodes CDR1 SGHRS and CDR2 YFSETQ. V lost 1 base, J lost 3 bases, and 8 bases lay in between. The CDR3 length is 13 residues. CDR3 region: CASSLFTDYEQYF. The CDR3 bases are TGCGCCAGCAGCTTGTTTACAGACTACGAGCAGTACTTC.

This clonotype was observed a handful of times. The chain carries TRBV10-1 and TRBJ2-7, with 9 bases that match TRBD2. There are 16 residues in the CDR3. V shed 7 bases, J shed 5 bases, and the junction held 15 bases outside the gene matches. CDR1 and CDR2 (germline): WNHNN, SYGVQD (reference sequence). The CDR3 region has the DNA TGCGCCAGCAACCTTCGAGGACTAGCGCCCGAGAACGAGCAGTACTTC. Amino acid sequence: CASNLRGLAPENEQYF.

This clonotype appeared many times. The rearrangement uses TRBV11-2 and TRBJ2-7; D remains ambiguous. In germline, CDR1 is SGHAT, CDR2 FQNNGV. V was shortened by 1 base and J by 6 bases, with 4 bases between the two germline ends. The CDR3 sequence is 11 residues long. The CDR3 protein is CASSLAAEQYF. CDR3 nucleotides: TGTGCCAGCAGCTTAGCGGCCGAGCAGTACTTC. Variable domain in full (rest from reference TRBV11-2 and TRBJ2-7): EAGVAQSPRYKIIEKRQSVAFWCNPISGHATLYWYQQILGQGPKLLIQFQNNGVVDDSQLPKDRFSAERLKGVDSTLKIQPAKLEDSAVYLCASSLAAEQYFGPGTRLTVT.

This clonotype was observed a handful of times. In nucleotides, the CDR3 is TGCGCCAGCAGCTTGGACGGCCTCTCTGGGGCCAACGTCCTGACTTTC. Encoded protein: CASSLDGLSGANVLTF. V gene TRBV5-1 combines with J gene TRBJ2-6; D gene ambiguous. This CDR3 spans 16 amino acids. Trimming removed 0 bases from V and 0 bases from J, with 7 bases in between. Germline CDR1 reads SGHRS; CDR2 reads YFSETQ.